These T cell receptor beta chains were read from a single sample in a study of T cells after yellow fever vaccination. TCRdb passed the 5' RACE reads through MiXCR, listing each CDR3 protein once. The table lists approximately 260,000 distinct CDR3 sequences, roughly 5.2% of them singletons. Sample: CD4+ T cells sorted from PBMCs, taken on the day of the yellow fever booster vaccination. These receptors were taken from a man between 18 and 35 years old who received the YFV17D yellow fever vaccine. The CDR3 runs from the conserved cysteine through the conserved F or W. Fields, in order: clone size, V gene, J gene, D gene, CDR3 protein, CDR3 DNA. The D gene is left open where the match is weak. Size is omitted from some rows. Given values are once, few, many or a class for expanded clones.

>many|TRBV6-2/TRBV6-3|TRBJ2-3|NA
CASQRRSIGDTQYF
TGTGCCAGCCAGAGACGGAGCATCGGGGATACGCAGTATTTT
>NA|TRBV5-1|TRBJ2-4|NA
CASSSGTQGNIQYF
TGCGCCAGCAGTTCCGGGACACAGGGAAACATTCAGTACTTC
>many|TRBV20-1|TRBJ2-3|NA
CSAARPPDTQYF
TGCAGTGCCGCTAGACCCCCAGATACGCAGTATTTT
>NA|TRBV7-2|TRBJ2-1|NA
CASSSQEGRSAQFF
TGTGCCAGCAGCTCTCAGGAGGGGAGGTCGGCGCAGTTCTTC
>few|TRBV25-1|TRBJ1-4|TRBD1
CASSATGSNEKLFF
TGTGCCAGCAGTGCGACAGGGTCCAATGAAAAACTGTTTTTT
>NA|TRBV19|TRBJ1-5|NA
CASSMGELLNQPQHF
TGTGCCAGTAGTATGGGGGAGTTGCTCAATCAGCCCCAGCATTTT
>many|TRBV20-1|TRBJ1-5|NA
CSAGRKVSNQPQHF
TGCAGTGCTGGACGCAAAGTGTCCAATCAGCCCCAGCATTTT
>NA|TRBV7-3|TRBJ2-3|TRBD1
CASSQQGIGDTQYF
TGTGCCAGCAGTCAACAGGGGATCGGGGATACGCAGTATTTT
>NA|TRBV9|TRBJ2-1|TRBD1
CASSGQGAGYNEQFF
TGTGCCAGCAGCGGGCAGGGGGCTGGGTACAATGAGCAGTTCTTC
>few|TRBV7-2|TRBJ2-1|NA
CASSRPPAGEQFF
TGTGCCAGCAGCCGCCCTCCCGCGGGGGAGCAGTTCTTC
>NA|TRBV20-1|TRBJ1-1|TRBD1
CSARPTGQVYNTEAFF
TGCAGTGCTAGGCCCACGGGACAGGTCTACAACACTGAAGCTTTCTTT
>many|TRBV5-1|TRBJ2-1|NA
CASSLQGGNNEQFF
TGCGCCAGCAGCTTGCAGGGGGGGAACAATGAGCAGTTCTTC
>few|TRBV5-1|TRBJ2-5|TRBD2
CASSLAASGGQGETQYF
TGCGCCAGCAGCTTGGCCGCTAGCGGGGGCCAGGGAGAGACCCAGTACTTC
>NA|TRBV7-8|TRBJ1-5|NA
CASSKNLMLGTQPQHF
TGTGCCAGCAGCAAGAACTTAATGTTAGGGACTCAGCCCCAGCATTTT
>NA|TRBV20-1|TRBJ2-3|NA
CSARGKITDTQYF
TGCAGTGCTAGGGGAAAGATCACAGATACGCAGTATTTT
>many|TRBV29-1|TRBJ1-1|NA
CSVVPLQYTEAFF
TGCAGCGTTGTACCGCTACAGTACACTGAAGCTTTCTTT
>many|TRBV18|TRBJ2-5|NA
CASSPGAGWETQYF
TGTGCCAGCTCACCAGGGGCAGGATGGGAGACCCAGTACTTC
>few|TRBV20-1|TRBJ1-2|NA
CRGSGVTYDYGYTF
TGCAGGGGTTCGGGGGTGACATATGACTATGGCTACACCTTC
>few|TRBV12-3/TRBV12-4|TRBJ1-2|NA
CASSLRGTGGYTF
TGTGCCAGCAGTTTAAGGGGGACGGGCGGCTACACCTTC
>NA|TRBV25-1|TRBJ1-2|NA
CASSDRNSDGYTF
TGTGCCAGCAGTGACAGGAATTCGGATGGCTACACCTTC